One sample yielded the 26 T cell receptor beta chains listed below, sequenced in a study of T cell responses to AZD1222 COVID-19 vaccine. The data were produced by immunoSEQ multiplex PCR, yet TCRdb's version contains in-frame clones alone and is incomplete. Here the sample spans roughly 150,000 clones, roughly 90% being singletons. The specimen was peripheral blood, collected 28 days after the second AZD1222 dose. The receptor set was obtained from an adult who received the AZD1222 COVID-19 vaccine.

This clone was recorded only once. The rearrangement links TRBV5-8 to TRBJ2-7; no reliable D call. Per germline, CDR1 SGHTS and CDR2 YDEGEE. V gave up 1 base and J gave up 11 bases, with 13 bases separating them. The CDR3 is made up of 12 amino acids. CDR3 coding DNA: TGTGCCAGCAGCTTGATTGTAGCAATGGAGTACTTC. Its protein is CASSLIVAMEYF.

The chain has TRBV2 and TRBJ2-1, with 12 nucleotides matching TRBD2. V trimming: 6 bases; J trimming: 4 bases; junction bases outside the gene matches: 4. CDR1 SNHLY and CDR2 FYNNEI come from the germline V gene. The CDR3 is made up of 15 amino acids. The CDR3 nucleotides read TGTGCCAGCAGCCCGCTAGCGGGAGGGTACAATGAGCAGTTCTTC. Protein sequence: CASSPLAGGYNEQFF.

The rearrangement links TRBV11-1 to TRBJ1-1; D unclear. With 5 bases removed from V and 1 base from J, the gap between germline ends came to 8 bases. Germline V gives CDR1 SGHAT, CDR2 FQDESV (reference sequence). This CDR3 is built from 13 residues. The CDR3 nucleotides read TGTGCCAGCAGCCCAAACAGGAACACTGAAGCTTTCTTT. Translated, it gives CASSPNRNTEAFF. Variable domain in full (rest from reference TRBV11-1 and TRBJ1-1): EAEVAQSPRYKITEKSQAVAFWCDPISGHATLYWYRQILGQGPELLVQFQDESVVDDSQLPKDRFSAERLKGVDSTLKIQPAELGDSAMYLCASSPNRNTEAFFGQGTRLTVV.

The chain carries TRBV18 and TRBJ1-5; D uncertain. The CDR3 covers 13 residues. CDR1 KGHSH and CDR2 LQKENI come from the germline V gene. V lost 3 bases to trimming and J lost 5 bases, with 8 bases between them. CDR3 DNA sequence: TGTGCCAGCTCACCGCTAGTGGATCAGCCCCAGCATTTT. Translation gives CASSPLVDQPQHF.

This clone was recorded once. V gene TRBV30 combines with J gene TRBJ1-5; D call uncertain. V was shortened by 1 base and J by 6 bases, with 10 bases between the two germline ends. Germline values: CDR1 GTSNPN, CDR2 SVGIG (reference sequence). The CDR3 length is 13 residues. CDR3 residues: CAWSGKGGQPQHF. CDR3 DNA sequence: TGTGCCTGGAGTGGGAAGGGAGGTCAGCCCCAGCATTTT.

This sequence joins TRBV11-2 and TRBJ2-5; TRBD1 matches 11 bases. This CDR3 is built from 15 residues. Unmatched junction bases numbered 4, after V lost 5 bases and J lost 2 bases. Looked up from germline, CDR1 is SGHAT and CDR2 is FQNNGV. The CDR3 reads CASSARDRGQETQYF. The CDR3 region has the DNA TGTGCCAGCAGCGCCCGGGACAGGGGGCAAGAGACCCAGTACTTC.

V and J are TRBV24-1 and TRBJ2-7, with D perhaps matching TRBD1 or TRBD2 (5 bases each). The V and J ends lost 3 bases and 0 bases respectively, with 14 bases between them. This CDR3 is built from 16 residues. Germline V gene data show CDR1 as KGHDR and CDR2 as SFDVKD. For the CDR3, the DNA is TGTGCCACCAGTGATACCGGGACGGGGAGCTCCTACGAGCAGTACTTC. As protein: CATSDTGTGSSYEQYF.

This chain connects TRBV6-2 or TRBV6-3 to TRBJ2-7; the match to TRBD2 covers 11 bases. This CDR3 comprises 14 residues. V shed 4 bases and J 3 bases; nucleotides not matched to a gene: 2. Per germline, CDR1 MNHEY and CDR2 SVGEGT. The CDR3 here is CASSSTSGNYEQYF. The DNA for the CDR3 is TGTGCCAGCAGTTCGACTAGCGGGAACTACGAGCAGTACTTC.

This chain links TRBV5-1 with TRBJ2-2, with D possibly being TRBD1 (6 bases). The V end was cut by 9 bases, the J end by 2 bases, with 11 bases between. From germline, CDR1 is SGHRS and CDR2 YFSETQ. There are 13 residues in the CDR3. The CDR3 protein is CATRTENTGELFF. In DNA, the CDR3 is TGCGCCACCCGGACAGAAAACACCGGGGAGCTGTTTTTT.

In DNA form, the CDR3 reads TGTGCCACTACAGGGACTAGGGGAAACAATGAGCAGTTCTTC. Translating gives CATTGTRGNNEQFF. The chain links TRBV19 to TRBJ2-1, with 8 bases fitting TRBD2. The germline V gene has CDR1 LNHDA and CDR2 SQIVND (reference sequence). The CDR3 is 14 amino acids. The V segment lost 10 bases and the J segment 5 bases; nucleotides outside the gene matches: 10.

V and J are TRBV30 and TRBJ2-3, with unresolved D. V lost 3 bases to trimming and J lost 2 bases, with 6 bases between them. The CDR3 runs to 12 residues. Germline-derived CDR1 and CDR2 are GTSNPN and SVGIG (reference sequence). In DNA, the CDR3 is TGTGCCTGGAGCCTTTACACAGATACGCAGTATTTT. This codes for CAWSLYTDTQYF.

The chain joins TRBV9 to TRBJ1-1; D perhaps matches TRBD1 (6 bases). Trimming left V 0 bases short and J 4 bases short, with 16 bases between. CDR1 SGDLS and CDR2 YYNGEE come from the germline V gene. The CDR3 sequence is 16 residues long. For the CDR3, the DNA is TGTGCCAGCAGCGTAGAAGCGGGGGCTACGAGCACTGAAGCTTTCTTT. It codes for CASSVEAGATSTEAFF.

The V and J genes are TRBV28 and TRBJ1-3, with D possibly TRBD1 on 6 matching bases. CDR1 is MDHEN and CDR2 is SYDVKM in the germline V gene. The CDR3 totals 15 residues. V was trimmed by 2 bases and J by 0 bases, leaving 8 bases between them. In nucleotides, the CDR3 is TGTGCCAGCAGTTTAGAGGGGGACTCTGGAAACACCATATATTTT. Translating it yields CASSLEGDSGNTIYF.

The chain is built from TRBV5-1 and TRBJ2-1, with TRBD1 as a possible D gene (6 bases). Trimming left V 6 bases short and J 4 bases short, with 14 bases between. The CDR3 spans 14 residues. Germline V CDR1 and CDR2: SGHRS, YFSETQ. This CDR3 reads CASTADRLYNEQFF. Here the CDR3 DNA reads TGCGCCAGCACCGCCGACAGGCTATACAATGAGCAGTTCTTC.

The J gene is TRBJ2-7, the V gene TRBV29-1; 8 positions agree with TRBD2. This CDR3 is 15 amino acids long. V lost 3 bases, J lost 2 bases, and 9 bases stayed unmatched. Germline V gene data show CDR1 as SQVTM and CDR2 as ANQGSEA. CDR3 sequence: CSVEEPKRGTYEQYF. CDR3 bases: TGCAGCGTTGAGGAACCGAAGCGGGGGACCTACGAGCAGTACTTC.

The chain employs TRBV27 and TRBJ1-6; 8 bases agree with TRBD1. CDR3 size: 13 residues. Looked up from germline, CDR1 is MNHEY and CDR2 is SMNVEV (reference sequence). Trimming at V came to 6 bases and at J to 9 bases, leaving 4 bases not matched to a gene. CDR3 in DNA: TGTGCCAGCAGCCGGGACAGGAGTTCACCCCTCCACTTT. Protein product: CASSRDRSSPLHF.

The chain carries TRBV7-9 and TRBJ1-2; 9 bases align to TRBD1. This CDR3 is built from 15 residues. CDR1 is SEHNR, CDR2 FQNEAQ, per germline (reference sequence). The J segment lost 3 bases and the V segment lost 5 bases, leaving 7 bases of the junction unmatched. The CDR3: CASSVSRDRDYGYTF. Here the CDR3 DNA reads TGTGCCAGCAGCGTATCGAGGGACAGGGACTATGGCTACACCTTC.

The chain recombines TRBV27 with TRBJ1-2, with D unclear. CDR3 size: 13 residues. Germline CDR1 and CDR2: MNHEY and SMNVEV (reference sequence). V was trimmed by 4 bases and J by 2 bases, leaving 8 bases between them. CDR3 sequence: CASSSTGNYGYTF. CDR3 DNA sequence: TGTGCCAGCAGTTCTACGGGAAACTATGGCTACACCTTC.

The J gene is TRBJ1-5, the V gene TRBV30; TRBD1 might be the D (6 bases). Deletions cut 1 base from V and 3 bases from J, with 13 bases between. Germline-derived CDR1 and CDR2 are GTSNPN and SVGIG (reference sequence). This CDR3 contains 15 residues. Here the CDR3 DNA reads TGTGCCTGGAGTGCCGAGACAGGAATCAATCAGCCCCAGCATTTT. As protein: CAWSAETGINQPQHF.

This chain uses TRBV6-5 with TRBJ2-7, with D perhaps TRBD2 (6 bases). Trimming left V 7 bases short and J 3 bases short, with 19 bases between. CDR1 is MNHEY and CDR2 is SVGAGI in the germline V gene. The CDR3 has 15 amino acids. For the CDR3, the DNA is TGTGCCAGCAAAAAGGAGGGTCCAGGGCACTACGAGCAGTACTTC. It yields the protein CASKKEGPGHYEQYF.

The chain joins TRBV19 to TRBJ2-7; tentative D call: TRBD2 (7 bases). This CDR3 spans 14 amino acids. The V gene lost 4 bases and the J gene lost 5 bases, with 15 bases spanning the gap. The germline V gene has CDR1 LNHDA and CDR2 SQIVND (reference sequence). The CDR3 loop reads CASSNRGAWNEQYF. CDR3 coding DNA: TGTGCCAGTAGTAACCGGGGGGCTTGGAACGAGCAGTACTTC.

CDR3 sequence: CASSPEGVWSPLHF. CDR3 nucleotides: TGTGCCAGCAGCCCCGAAGGAGTCTGGTCACCCCTCCACTTT. The chain joins TRBV9 to TRBJ1-6; no firm D call. V gave up 4 bases and J gave up 10 bases, with 15 bases separating them. The CDR3 is 14 amino acids. Germline CDR1 SGDLS, CDR2 YYNGEE.

Sample share makes this clone medium-sized. This sequence joins TRBV27 and TRBJ1-1; perhaps TRBD1 as D (6 bases). Trimming left V 2 bases short and J 4 bases short, with 14 bases between. This CDR3 contains 15 residues. The V gene's germline CDR1 is MNHEY and CDR2 SMNVEV (reference sequence). This chain's CDR3 is CASSLRSGGGTEAFF. DNA for the CDR3: TGTGCCAGCAGTTTACGGAGTGGAGGGGGCACTGAAGCTTTCTTT.

The CDR3 spells CASSLGWGGQGGYTF. CDR3 nucleotide sequence: TGTGCCAGCAGCTTGGGATGGGGAGGTCAGGGCGGCTACACCTTC. The J gene is TRBJ1-2, the V gene TRBV5-4; possible D gene TRBD1, 5 bases. The germline V gene has CDR1 SGHNT and CDR2 YYREEE (reference sequence). The CDR3 is 15 residues long. Between the trimmed V and J ends, which lost 0 bases and 8 bases, there was a span of 17 bases.

The V call is TRBV15, the J call TRBJ2-1, with D perhaps TRBD2 (5 bases). The CDR3 consists of 13 residues. The ends were cut back, 5 bases at V and 8 bases at J, with 13 bases in the middle. From germline, CDR1 is LNHNV and CDR2 YYDKDF (reference sequence). CDR3 DNA: TGTGCCACCAGCCAGAGAACTAGAGATGAGCAGTTCTTC. It encodes CATSQRTRDEQFF.

This chain connects TRBV7-9 to TRBJ1-2; weak D call: TRBD1 (6 bases). Germline V lookup: CDR1 SEHNR, CDR2 FQNEAQ (reference sequence). The CDR3 covers 14 residues. Trimming removed 1 base from V and 8 bases from J, with 14 bases in between. The CDR3 DNA is TGTGCCAGCAGCTTAGATTCCGGACAGCGAGGCTACACCTTC. This sequence encodes CASSLDSGQRGYTF.